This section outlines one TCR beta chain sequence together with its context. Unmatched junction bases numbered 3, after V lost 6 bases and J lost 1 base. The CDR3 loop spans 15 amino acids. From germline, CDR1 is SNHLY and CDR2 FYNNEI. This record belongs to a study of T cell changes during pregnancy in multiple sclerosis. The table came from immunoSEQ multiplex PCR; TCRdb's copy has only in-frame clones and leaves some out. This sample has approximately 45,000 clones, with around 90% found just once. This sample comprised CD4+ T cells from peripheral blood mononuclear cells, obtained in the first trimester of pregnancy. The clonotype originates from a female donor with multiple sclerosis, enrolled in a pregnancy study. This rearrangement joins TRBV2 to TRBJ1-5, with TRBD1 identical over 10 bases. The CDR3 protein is CASRRDRGSNQPQHF. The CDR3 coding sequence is TGTGCCAGCAGACGGGACAGGGGAAGCAATCAGCCCCAGCATTTT.